Each of the 18 T cell receptor beta chains below was sequenced from the same sample in a study of cytomegalovirus exposure and HLA in healthy donors. The PCR ran on 60 Vbeta and 13 Jbeta primers. Produced via immunoSEQ multiplex PCR; TCRdb's table is partial and in-frame only. Altogether approximately 150,000 clones are present, nearly 80% being singletons, with the ten largest covering around 15%. Material for sequencing was PBMCs. The receptor set was obtained from a woman in her 40s in good health and CMV-seronegative.

The chain carries TRBV27 and TRBJ2-2; the match to TRBD1 covers 11 bases. The CDR3 contains 17 residues. CDR1 and CDR2 from the germline V gene are MNHEY and SMNVEV (reference sequence). V lost 5 bases to trimming and J lost 5 bases; unmatched junction nucleotides: 10. CDR3 residues: CASSPLPGTGGTGELFF. CDR3 nucleotides: TGTGCCAGCAGTCCTCTCCCTGGGACAGGGGGGACCGGGGAGCTGTTTTTT.

As regards this clone: The junction shows a germline mismatch at one end, possibly a read error. The chain has TRBV7-9 and TRBJ1-6; 8 bases line up with TRBD1. CDR3 length: 14 amino acids. In germline, CDR1 is SEHNR, CDR2 FQNEAQ (reference sequence). Here the CDR3 reads CSSSSGTGYSPLHF. CDR3 sequence (DNA): TGTTCCAGCAGCTCCGGGACAGGCTATTCACCCCTCCACTTT.

This chain's CDR3 is CASGDLHYAGELFF. CDR3 in DNA: TGTGCCAGCGGCGATTTACACTACGCCGGGGAGCTGTTTTTT. The rearrangement joins TRBV2 to TRBJ2-2; D is unresolved. The germline V gene has CDR1 SNHLY and CDR2 FYNNEI. The CDR3 contains 14 residues. With 8 bases removed from V and 6 bases from J, the gap between germline ends came to 16 bases.

The rearrangement links TRBV7-3 to TRBJ2-2, with 8 bases fitting TRBD1. Germline-derived CDR1 and CDR2 are SGHTA and FQGTGA. The CDR3 has 16 amino acids. The V segment lost 5 bases and the J segment 0 bases; nucleotides outside the gene matches: 5. The CDR3 spells CASSPRGPANTGELFF. DNA of the CDR3: TGTGCCAGCAGCCCCAGGGGGCCAGCGAACACCGGGGAGCTGTTTTTT.

This clone was seen a few times. The chain uses TRBV27 and TRBJ1-5; no firm D call. CDR3 size: 13 residues. V was shortened by 3 bases and J by 4 bases, with 7 bases between the two germline ends. Germline loops: CDR1 MNHEY, CDR2 SMNVEV (reference sequence). CDR3 protein: CASSFTVNQPQHF. The DNA for the CDR3 is TGTGCCAGCAGTTTTACGGTGAATCAGCCCCAGCATTTT.

The V and J genes are TRBV6-1 and TRBJ2-5; D possibly corresponds to TRBD1 (6 bases). The CDR3 totals 13 residues. Trimming took off 6 bases at V and 5 bases at J, with 13 bases between the two ends. Germline CDR1 is MNHNS and CDR2 is SASEGT. The CDR3 region has the DNA TGTGCCAGCAGGTTTGGACAGTGGGAGACCCAGTACTTC. Protein: CASRFGQWETQYF.

This chain uses TRBV4-2 with TRBJ1-1, with D unresolved. Germline V lookup: CDR1 LGHNA, CDR2 YNFKEQ. This CDR3 has 17 amino acids. The ends were cut back, 0 bases at V and 5 bases at J, with 19 bases in the middle. CDR3 coding DNA: TGTGCCAGCAGCCAAGAGGTGGGCTCCCCCTTACAGACTGAAGCTTTCTTT. Protein: CASSQEVGSPLQTEAFF.

The chain uses TRBV5-4 and TRBJ1-1, with a possible D match to TRBD1 (6 bases). The CDR3 length is 14 residues. Germline-derived CDR1 and CDR2 are SGHNT and YYREEE (reference sequence). V was trimmed by 4 bases and J by 11 bases, leaving 21 bases between them. CDR3 region: CASSPTRTEAEAFF. CDR3 bases: TGTGCCAGCAGCCCCACGAGGACAGAAGCAGAGGCTTTCTTT.

The chain links TRBV29-1 to TRBJ2-7; possible D gene TRBD2, 5 bases. The V end lost 0 bases, the J end lost 7 bases, and 16 bases lay between the germline ends. The CDR3 contains 14 residues. Germline loops: CDR1 SQVTM, CDR2 ANQGSEA. The CDR3 reads CSVEDGRRREEQYF. The DNA of the CDR3 is TGCAGCGTTGAAGATGGGCGGAGGCGAGAGGAGCAGTACTTC.

V usage is TRBV15 and J usage is TRBJ1-3, with D possibly matching TRBD1 (5 bases). The CDR3 has 15 amino acids. CDR1 and CDR2 from the germline V gene are LNHNV and YYDKDF (reference sequence). V lost 5 bases to trimming and J lost 0 bases, with 11 bases between them. CDR3 protein: CATSRGAYSGNTIYF. The CDR3 coding sequence is TGTGCCACCAGCCGCGGGGCCTACTCTGGAAACACCATATATTTT.

This chain uses TRBV4-3 with TRBJ2-7; TRBD1 matches 9 bases. The CDR3 is 14 residues long. Unmatched junction bases numbered 6, after V lost 3 bases and J lost 6 bases. The germline V gene encodes CDR1 LGHNA and CDR2 YSLEER. CDR3 in DNA: TGCGCCAGCAGCCACGACAGGGGGTCCGGCGAGCAGTACTTC. Translation gives CASSHDRGSGEQYF.

This clone has just one count. The J gene is TRBJ1-1, the V gene TRBV7-9; D not certain. Germline V CDR1 and CDR2: SEHNR, FQNEAQ (reference sequence). The CDR3 totals 17 residues. Trimming removed 0 bases at V and 0 bases at J, with 14 bases between. In DNA, the CDR3 is TGTGCCAGCAGCTTAGCGAGTTCCAGGCCCATGAACACTGAAGCTTTCTTT. This translates into CASSLASSRPMNTEAFF.

The chain joins TRBV7-2 to TRBJ1-2, with D maybe TRBD1 (5 bases). The CDR3 is 13 residues long. Germline V CDR1 and CDR2: SGHTA, FQGNSA. V shed 3 bases and J shed 6 bases, with 11 bases lying between them. The CDR3 DNA reads TGTGCCAGCAGCTTGGACAATTCAAATGGCTACACCTTC. Translated: CASSLDNSNGYTF.

The V and J genes are TRBV4-2 and TRBJ1-4, with 7 bases fitting TRBD1. The CDR3 is made up of 15 amino acids. The junction had 9 bases not matched to a gene; V was cut back by 3 bases and J by 8 bases. CDR1 is LGHNA, CDR2 YNFKEQ, per germline. The CDR3 sequence: CASSQGRGRLEKLFF. CDR3 coding DNA: TGTGCCAGCAGCCAGGGCAGGGGGAGGTTAGAAAAACTGTTTTTT.

The chain is built from TRBV6-4 and TRBJ1-5; no firm D call. Germline V CDR1 and CDR2: MRHNA, SNTAGT. The CDR3 runs 13 residues. V lost 3 bases and J lost 2, with 5 bases in between. The CDR3 DNA reads TGTGCCAGCAGTGAGGAGGGCAATCAGCCCCAGCATTTT. It encodes CASSEEGNQPQHF.

The chain joins TRBV11-2 to TRBJ2-7; 7 bases fit TRBD1. Germline values: CDR1 SGHAT, CDR2 FQNNGV. Losses at the gene ends were 3 bases for V and 7 bases for J; bases not matched to a gene: 9. The CDR3 length is 14 residues. The CDR3: CASSFSDRSLEQYF. CDR3 bases: TGTGCCAGCAGCTTCTCGGACAGGAGCCTAGAGCAGTACTTC.

The DNA of the CDR3 is TGTGCCAGCAGCGTCCGGGACAGGGTGGGGGTGAACACTGAAGCTTTCTTT. Its translation: CASSVRDRVGVNTEAFF. This rearrangement joins TRBV9 to TRBJ1-1; 9 nucleotides line up with TRBD1. Germline V CDR1 and CDR2: SGDLS, YYNGEE. CDR3 size: 17 residues. Germline trimming cut 2 bases from V and 0 bases from J; bases unmatched to any gene: 8.

This clone was observed a handful of times. This chain links TRBV19 with TRBJ1-3, with no clear D. The germline V and J ends were trimmed by 0 bases and 2 bases, with 17 bases remaining between them. CDR3 size: 18 residues. Germline V gene lookup returns CDR1 LNHDA and CDR2 SQIVND (reference sequence). The CDR3, as DNA: TGTGCCAGTAGTATAGATTCCTCGCGGGCAGTGCCTGGAAACACCATATATTTT. It encodes CASSIDSSRAVPGNTIYF.